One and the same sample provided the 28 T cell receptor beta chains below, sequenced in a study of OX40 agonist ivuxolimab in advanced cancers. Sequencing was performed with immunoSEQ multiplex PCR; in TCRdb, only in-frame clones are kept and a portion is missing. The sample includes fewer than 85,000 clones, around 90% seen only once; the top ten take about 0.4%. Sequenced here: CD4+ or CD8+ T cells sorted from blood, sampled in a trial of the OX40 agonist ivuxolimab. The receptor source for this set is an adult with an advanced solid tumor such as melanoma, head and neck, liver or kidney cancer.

CDR3 in DNA: TGTGCCAGCAGTTTATTGGGGGAGGCCGGGGATACGCAGTATTTT. Its protein product is CASSLLGEAGDTQYF. This sequence joins TRBV28 and TRBJ2-3; possibly TRBD2 for D (6 bases). Germline V gene sequence: CDR1 MDHEN, CDR2 SYDVKM. The CDR3 consists of 15 residues. Trimming removed 1 base from V and 6 bases from J, with 14 bases in between.

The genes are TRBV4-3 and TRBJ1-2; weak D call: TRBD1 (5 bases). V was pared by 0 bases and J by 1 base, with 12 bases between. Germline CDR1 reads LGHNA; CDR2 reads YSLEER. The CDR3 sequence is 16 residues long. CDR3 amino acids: CASSQDRGDGNYGYTF. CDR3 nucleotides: TGCGCCAGCAGCCAAGATCGGGGGGACGGTAACTATGGCTACACCTTC.

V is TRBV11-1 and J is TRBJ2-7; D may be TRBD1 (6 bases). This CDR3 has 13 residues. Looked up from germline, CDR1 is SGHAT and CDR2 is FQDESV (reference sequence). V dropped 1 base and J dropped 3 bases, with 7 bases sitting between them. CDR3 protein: CASSLGTDYEQYF. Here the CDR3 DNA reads TGTGCCAGCAGCTTAGGGACAGACTACGAGCAGTACTTC.

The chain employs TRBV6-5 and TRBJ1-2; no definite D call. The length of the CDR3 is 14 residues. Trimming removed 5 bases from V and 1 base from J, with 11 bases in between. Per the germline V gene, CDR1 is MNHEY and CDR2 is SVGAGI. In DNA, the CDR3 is TGTGCCAGCAGTCCCCGTGGAGGTAACTATGGCTACACCTTC. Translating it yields CASSPRGGNYGYTF.

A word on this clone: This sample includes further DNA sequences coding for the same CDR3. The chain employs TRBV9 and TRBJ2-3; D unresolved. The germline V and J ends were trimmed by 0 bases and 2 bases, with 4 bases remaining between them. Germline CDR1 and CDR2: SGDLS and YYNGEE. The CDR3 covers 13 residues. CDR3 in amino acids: CASSVAVTDTQYF. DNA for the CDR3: TGTGCCAGCAGCGTAGCAGTCACAGATACGCAGTATTTT. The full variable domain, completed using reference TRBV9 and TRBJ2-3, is DSGVTQTPKHLITATGQRVTLRCSPRSGDLSVYWYQQSLDQGLQFLIQYYNGEERAKGNILERFSAQQFPDLHSELNLSSLELGDSALYFCASSVAVTDTQYFGPGTRLTVL.

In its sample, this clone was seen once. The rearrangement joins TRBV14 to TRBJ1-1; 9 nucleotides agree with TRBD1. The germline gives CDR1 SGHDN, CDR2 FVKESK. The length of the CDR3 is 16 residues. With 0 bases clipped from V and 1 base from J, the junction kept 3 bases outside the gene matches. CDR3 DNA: TGTGCCAGCAGCCAAGACATGGGACAGGGGAACACTGAAGCTTTCTTT. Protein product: CASSQDMGQGNTEAFF.

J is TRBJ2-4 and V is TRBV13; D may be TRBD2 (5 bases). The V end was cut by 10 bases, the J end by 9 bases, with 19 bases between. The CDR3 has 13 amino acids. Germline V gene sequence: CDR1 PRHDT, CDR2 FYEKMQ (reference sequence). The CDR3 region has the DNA TGTGCCACTAGCCATAATGATGGGCCCATTCAGTACTTC. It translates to CATSHNDGPIQYF.

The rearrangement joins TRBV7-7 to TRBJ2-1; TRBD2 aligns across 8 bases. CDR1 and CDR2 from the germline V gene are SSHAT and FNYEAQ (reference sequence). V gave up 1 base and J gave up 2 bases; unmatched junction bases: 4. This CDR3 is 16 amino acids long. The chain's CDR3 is CASSLGGSGAYNEQFF. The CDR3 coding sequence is TGTGCCAGCAGCTTAGGGGGTAGCGGGGCCTACAATGAGCAGTTCTTC.

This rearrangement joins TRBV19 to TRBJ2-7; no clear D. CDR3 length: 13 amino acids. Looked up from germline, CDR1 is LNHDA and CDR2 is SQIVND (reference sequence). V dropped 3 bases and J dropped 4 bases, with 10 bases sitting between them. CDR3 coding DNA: TGTGCCAGTAGTATCCCCCCCAAGTACGAGCAGTACTTC. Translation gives CASSIPPKYEQYF.

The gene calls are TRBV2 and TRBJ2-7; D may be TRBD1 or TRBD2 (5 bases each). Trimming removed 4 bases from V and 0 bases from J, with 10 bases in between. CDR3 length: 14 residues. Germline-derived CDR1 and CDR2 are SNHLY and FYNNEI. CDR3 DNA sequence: TGTGCCAGCAGTGGGGACCGGGGCTCCTACGAGCAGTACTTC. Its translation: CASSGDRGSYEQYF.

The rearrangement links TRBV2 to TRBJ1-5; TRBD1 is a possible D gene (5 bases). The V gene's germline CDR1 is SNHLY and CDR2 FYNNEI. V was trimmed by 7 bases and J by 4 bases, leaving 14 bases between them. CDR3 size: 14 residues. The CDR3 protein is CASTPWGSNQPQHF. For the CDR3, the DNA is TGTGCCAGCACCCCTTGGGGGTCGAATCAGCCCCAGCATTTT.

The CDR3 reads CASSPQGDEQFF. CDR3 bases: TGTGCCAGCAGCCCTCAGGGCGATGAGCAGTTCTTC. The chain combines TRBV11-2 with TRBJ2-1; a weak D match, TRBD1 (5 bases). The CDR3 is 12 amino acids. V lost 5 bases, J lost 8 bases, and 10 bases lay in between. Per germline, CDR1 SGHAT and CDR2 FQNNGV.

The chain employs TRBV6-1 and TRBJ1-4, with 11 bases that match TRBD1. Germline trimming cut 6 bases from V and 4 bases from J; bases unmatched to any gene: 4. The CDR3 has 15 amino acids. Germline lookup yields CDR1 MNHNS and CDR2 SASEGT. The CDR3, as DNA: TGTGCCAGCAGACCGGGACAGGGGGGTAATGAAAAACTGTTTTTT. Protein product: CASRPGQGGNEKLFF.

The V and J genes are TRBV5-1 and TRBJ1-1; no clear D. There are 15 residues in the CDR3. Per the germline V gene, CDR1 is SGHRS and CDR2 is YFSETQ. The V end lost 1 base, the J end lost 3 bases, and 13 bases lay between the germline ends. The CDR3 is CASSLRTVGDTEAFF. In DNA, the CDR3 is TGCGCCAGCAGCTTGCGAACAGTTGGGGACACTGAAGCTTTCTTT.

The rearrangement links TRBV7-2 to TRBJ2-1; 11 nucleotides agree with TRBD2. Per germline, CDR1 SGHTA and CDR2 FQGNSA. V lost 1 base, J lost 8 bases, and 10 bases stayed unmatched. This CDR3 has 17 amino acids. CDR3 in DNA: TGTGCCAGCAGCTTAGGTCCCCTAGCGGGGGGTACCGATGAGCAGTTCTTC. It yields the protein CASSLGPLAGGTDEQFF.

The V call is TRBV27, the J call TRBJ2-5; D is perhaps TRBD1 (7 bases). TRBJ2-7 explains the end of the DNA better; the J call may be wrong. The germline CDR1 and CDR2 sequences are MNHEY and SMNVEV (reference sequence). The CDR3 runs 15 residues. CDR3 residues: CASSSRQGLSYEQYF. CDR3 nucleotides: TGTGCCAGCAGTTCCCGACAGGGACTTTCCTACGAGCAGTACTTC.

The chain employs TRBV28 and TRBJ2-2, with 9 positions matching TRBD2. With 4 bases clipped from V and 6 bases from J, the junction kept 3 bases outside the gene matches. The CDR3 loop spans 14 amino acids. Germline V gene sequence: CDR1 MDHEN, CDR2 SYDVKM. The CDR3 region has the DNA TGTGCCAGCAGTTCGGCGGGAGGGGCCGGGGAGCTGTTTTTT. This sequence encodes CASSSAGGAGELFF. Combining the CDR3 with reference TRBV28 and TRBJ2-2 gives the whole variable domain DVKVTQSSRYLVKRTGEKVFLECVQDMDHENMFWYRQDPGLGLRLIYFSYDVKMKEKGDIPEGYSVSREKKERFSLILESASTNQTSMYLCASSSAGGAGELFFGEGSRLTVL.

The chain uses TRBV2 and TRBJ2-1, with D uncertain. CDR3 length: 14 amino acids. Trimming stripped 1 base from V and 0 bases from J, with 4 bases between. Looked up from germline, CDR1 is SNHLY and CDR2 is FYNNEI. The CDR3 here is CASSEVSSYNEQFF. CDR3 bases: TGTGCCAGCAGTGAAGTCAGCTCCTACAATGAGCAGTTCTTC.

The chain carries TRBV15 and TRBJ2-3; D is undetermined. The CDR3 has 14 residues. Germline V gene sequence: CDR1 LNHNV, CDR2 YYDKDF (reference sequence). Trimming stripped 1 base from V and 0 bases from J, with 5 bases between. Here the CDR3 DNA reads TGTGCCACCAGCAGAGCCCTAAGCACAGATACGCAGTATTTT. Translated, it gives CATSRALSTDTQYF.

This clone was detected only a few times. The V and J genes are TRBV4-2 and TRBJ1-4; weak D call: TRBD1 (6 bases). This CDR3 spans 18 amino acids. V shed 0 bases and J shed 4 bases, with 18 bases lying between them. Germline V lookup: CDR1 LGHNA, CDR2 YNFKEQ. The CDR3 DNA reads TGTGCCAGCAGCCAAGAGTCGGGGGCGGCGGGTTATAATGAAAAACTGTTTTTT. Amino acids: CASSQESGAAGYNEKLFF.

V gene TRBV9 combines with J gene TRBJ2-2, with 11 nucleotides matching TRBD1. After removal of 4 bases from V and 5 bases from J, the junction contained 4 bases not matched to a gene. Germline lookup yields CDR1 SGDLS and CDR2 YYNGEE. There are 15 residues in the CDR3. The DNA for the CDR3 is TGTGCCAGCAGCATGGGACAGGGGGTTACCGGGGAGCTGTTTTTT. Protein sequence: CASSMGQGVTGELFF.

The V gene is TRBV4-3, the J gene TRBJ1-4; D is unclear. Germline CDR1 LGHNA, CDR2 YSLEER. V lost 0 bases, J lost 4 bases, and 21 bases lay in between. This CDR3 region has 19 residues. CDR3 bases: TGCGCCAGCAGCCAAGATCCTCTTCGGCTATTACCTCTTAATGAAAAACTGTTTTTT. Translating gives CASSQDPLRLLPLNEKLFF.

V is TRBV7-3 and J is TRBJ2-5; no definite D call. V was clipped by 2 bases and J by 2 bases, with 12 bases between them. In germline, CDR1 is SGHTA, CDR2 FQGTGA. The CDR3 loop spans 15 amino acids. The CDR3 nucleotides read TGTGCCAGCAGCTTATTTGCAGCATCTCAAGAGACCCAGTACTTC. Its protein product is CASSLFAASQETQYF.

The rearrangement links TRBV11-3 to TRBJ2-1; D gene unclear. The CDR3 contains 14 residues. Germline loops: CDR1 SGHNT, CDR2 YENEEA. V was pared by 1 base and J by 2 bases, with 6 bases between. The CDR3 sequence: CASSLVSAYNEQFF. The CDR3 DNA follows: TGTGCCAGCAGCTTAGTTTCAGCCTACAATGAGCAGTTCTTC. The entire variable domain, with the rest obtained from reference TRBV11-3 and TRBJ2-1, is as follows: EAGVVQSPRYKIIEKKQPVAFWCNPISGHNTLYWYLQNLGQGPELLIRYENEEAVDDSQLPKDRFSAERLKGVDSTLKIQPAELGDSAVYLCASSLVSAYNEQFFGPGTRLTVL.

DNA of the CDR3: TGTGCCAGCAGCGTAGGGACGCACCCGGATACGCAGTATTTT. Translation gives CASSVGTHPDTQYF. V is TRBV9 and J is TRBJ2-3, with D uncertain. CDR1 is SGDLS and CDR2 is YYNGEE in the germline V gene. This CDR3 region has 14 residues. V was shortened by 0 bases and J by 6 bases, with 11 bases between the two germline ends.

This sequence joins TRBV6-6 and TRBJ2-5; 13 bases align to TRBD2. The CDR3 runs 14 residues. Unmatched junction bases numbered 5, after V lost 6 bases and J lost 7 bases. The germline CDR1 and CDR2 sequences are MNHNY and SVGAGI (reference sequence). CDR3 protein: CASSSGTSGATQYF. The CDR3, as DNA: TGTGCCAGCAGCTCCGGGACTAGCGGGGCGACCCAGTACTTC.

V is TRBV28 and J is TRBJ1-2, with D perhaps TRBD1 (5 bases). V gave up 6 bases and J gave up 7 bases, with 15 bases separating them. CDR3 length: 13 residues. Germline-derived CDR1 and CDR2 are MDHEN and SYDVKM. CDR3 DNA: TGTGCCAGCAGCCCCCCGGGGGATGGTGGCTACACCTTC. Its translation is CASSPPGDGGYTF.

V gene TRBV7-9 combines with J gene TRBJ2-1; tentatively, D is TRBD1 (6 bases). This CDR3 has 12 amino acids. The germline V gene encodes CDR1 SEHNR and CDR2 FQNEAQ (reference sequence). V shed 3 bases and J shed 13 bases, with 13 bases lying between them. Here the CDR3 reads CASSFSQGFQFF. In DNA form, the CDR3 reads TGTGCCAGCAGCTTCTCCCAGGGGTTCCAGTTCTTC.